This TCR beta chain was sequenced for a study of human T cells and chemical hapten exposure. The wider study: Upper-back patches of 0.01% DPC were read at 6 days.

This CDR3 spans 13 amino acids. Germline values: CDR1 LNHDA, CDR2 SQIVND (reference sequence). Unmatched junction bases numbered 7, after V lost 9 bases and J lost 2 bases. As handled by the study authors: Samples had a median of 95,638 TCRs, ranging 23,224 to 690,600. Each CDR3 protein is one row after TCRdb ran MiXCR on the RACE reads. The V and J calls and clone size are TCRdb's, not the authors'. Here the sample spans approximately 50,000 distinct CDR3 sequences, roughly 10% being singletons. Time point indicated: pre-sensitization, week 0. Specified treatment: therapeutic diphenylcyclopropenone sensitization with weekly scalp DPC.

The sample was whole blood, taken in connection with sensitization to the hapten diphenylcyclopropenone (DPC). The chain employs TRBV19 and TRBJ2-7; 7 nucleotides align to TRBD2. The sequence came from a woman in her 40s with alopecia areata. Some clones in this sample may be carry-over from other donors' samples. The CDR3 DNA is TGTGCCAGCACGGGGGGACGAGCCTACGAGCAGTACTTC. Amino acid sequence: CASTGGRAYEQYF.